The TCR beta chain under discussion was sequenced for a study of CXCR3-negative and CXCR3-positive naive CD8 T cells. UMI-labeled 5' RACE yielded the TRB cDNA libraries. TCRdb reanalyzed the 5' RACE reads, giving one entry per CDR3 protein sequence and no DNA. With approximately 52,000 distinct CDR3 sequences in the sample, the ten largest clones hold roughly 20%. Study observations and caveats: Much lower diversity was found in memory CD8+ cells, while both naive subsets had comparably high diversity. Both naive subsets carried similar amounts of surface CD5, so TCR strength was inferred from TRB CDR3 properties.

CDR3 length: 17 amino acids. The germline V gene encodes CDR1 KGHDR and CDR2 SFDVKD. A remark on this clonotype: Its antigen remains unidentified.

The receptor's source is a human donor in good health. Some clones in this sample may be carry-over from other donors' samples. Sequencing was performed on memory CD8+ T cells from blood. The chain combines TRBV24-1 with TRBJ2-1. CDR3 loop: CATSDLVRRNTYNEQFF.